Below are 20 T cell receptor beta chains sequenced from a single sample in a study of blood T cell repertoires in COVID-19. Sequenced by immunoSEQ multiplex PCR; TCRdb stores in-frame clones only, minus some. The sample yields some 95,000 clones, 91% seen once. The sequenced sample was peripheral blood. Receptor source: a human donor with active COVID-19. The donor label of this sample is uncertain.

This clone appeared once. The V call is TRBV28, the J call TRBJ2-4; 7 bases fit TRBD2. Germline lookup yields CDR1 MDHEN and CDR2 SYDVKM. After removal of 6 bases from V and 1 base from J, the junction contained 6 bases not matched to a gene. CDR3 size: 15 residues. The CDR3 DNA reads TGTGCCAGCAGCTCGGGAGGCGCCGCCAAAAACATTCAGTACTTC. Translating it yields CASSSGGAAKNIQYF.

This clone was counted between two and nine times. V usage is TRBV6-5 and J usage is TRBJ2-2, with 8 bases identical to TRBD1. This CDR3 spans 12 amino acids. The V gene's germline CDR1 is MNHEY and CDR2 SVGAGI. V shed 7 bases and J 8 bases; nucleotides not matched to a gene: 3. This CDR3 is CASINRGGELFF. The DNA for the CDR3 is TGTGCCAGCATCAACAGGGGGGGGGAGCTGTTTTTT.

The chain is built from TRBV11-2 and TRBJ2-5; the D is unclear. Germline CDR1 is SGHAT and CDR2 is FQNNGV. V was shortened by 3 bases and J by 1 base, with 12 bases between the two germline ends. The CDR3 is 15 residues long. CDR3 amino acids: CASSFTGSIQETQYF. The CDR3 coding sequence is TGTGCCAGCAGCTTCACCGGGTCCATCCAAGAGACCCAGTACTTC.

V is TRBV4-3 and J is TRBJ2-7; 8 bases fit TRBD1. In germline, CDR1 is LGHNA, CDR2 YSLEER. V dropped 2 bases and J dropped 9; count of bases not matched to a gene: 15. The CDR3 consists of 16 residues. CDR3 sequence: CASSQRTGTGLRVQYF. Written as DNA, the CDR3 is TGCGCCAGCAGCCAACGAACCGGGACAGGCCTACGAGTGCAGTACTTC.

This sequence joins TRBV9 and TRBJ1-1; 7 positions match TRBD1. The germline V gene encodes CDR1 SGDLS and CDR2 YYNGEE. V lost 2 bases, J lost 5 bases, and 9 bases stayed unmatched. The CDR3 runs 15 residues. Written as DNA, the CDR3 is TGTGCCAGCAGCGTCGGGACAGCCTCGAGGACTGAAGCTTTCTTT. As protein: CASSVGTASRTEAFF.

This CDR3 is CASSFSGGATDTQYF. CDR3 DNA: TGCGCCAGCAGCTTCAGTGGGGGGGCCACAGATACGCAGTATTTT. The chain recombines TRBV5-1 with TRBJ2-3, with D perhaps TRBD2 (7 bases). CDR1 SGHRS and CDR2 YFSETQ come from the germline V gene. This CDR3 contains 15 residues. V was shortened by 2 bases and J by 2 bases, with 12 bases between the two germline ends.

This clone was counted only a few times. The chain employs TRBV10-2 and TRBJ1-2; the D gene is possibly TRBD1 (6 bases). V lost 6 bases and J lost 7, with 12 bases in between. CDR3 size: 12 residues. CDR1 and CDR2 (germline): WSHSY, SAAADI. The CDR3 DNA follows: TGCGCCAGCAGCTCGGGACAACTTGGCTACACCTTC. As protein: CASSSGQLGYTF.

The J gene is TRBJ2-2, the V gene TRBV11-2; 8 positions match TRBD1. The germline gives CDR1 SGHAT, CDR2 FQNNGV. The CDR3 spans 16 residues. V shed 1 base and J 0 bases; nucleotides not matched to a gene: 1. DNA of the CDR3: TGTGCCAGCAGCTTAGGACAGGGGACGAACACCGGGGAGCTGTTTTTT. Protein sequence: CASSLGQGTNTGELFF.

The chain has TRBV5-4 and TRBJ1-3; D call uncertain. V was shortened by 4 bases and J by 0 bases, with 11 bases between the two germline ends. Germline values: CDR1 SGHNT, CDR2 YYREEE (reference sequence). The CDR3 totals 15 residues. CDR3 region: CASSLRHDSGNTIYF. Here the CDR3 DNA reads TGTGCCAGCAGCCTTAGACACGACTCTGGAAACACCATATATTTT. Full variable domain (missing parts from reference TRBV5-4 and TRBJ1-3): ETGVTQSPTHLIKTRGQQVTLRCSSQSGHNTVSWYQQALGQGPQFIFQYYREEENGRGNFPPRFSGLQFPNYSSELNVNALELDDSALYLCASSLRHDSGNTIYFGEGSWLTVV.

The chain employs TRBV5-6 and TRBJ2-7, with D possibly being TRBD2 (6 bases). V was pared by 0 bases and J by 7 bases, with 8 bases between. The germline gives CDR1 SGHDT, CDR2 YYEEEE. The CDR3 consists of 12 residues. The CDR3 sequence: CASSLVGGEQYF. The CDR3 DNA is TGTGCCAGCAGCTTGGTCGGGGGAGAGCAGTACTTC.

This clone was counted a single time. The chain recombines TRBV5-4 with TRBJ1-2; the match to TRBD1 covers 8 bases. The CDR3 runs to 15 residues. The V gene's germline CDR1 is SGHNT and CDR2 YYREEE (reference sequence). The V and J ends lost 5 bases and 7 bases, in that order; junction bases with no gene match: 13. CDR3 bases: TGTGCCAGCAGGACTGGCGGACAGGGTTTTTCTGGCTACACCTTC. This encodes CASRTGGQGFSGYTF. The whole variable domain, filled in from reference TRBV5-4 and TRBJ1-2, reads ETGVTQSPTHLIKTRGQQVTLRCSSQSGHNTVSWYQQALGQGPQFIFQYYREEENGRGNFPPRFSGLQFPNYSSELNVNALELDDSALYLCASRTGGQGFSGYTFGSGTRLTVV.

The V and J genes are TRBV7-9 and TRBJ1-2, with 8 bases lining up with TRBD1. This CDR3 comprises 14 residues. V shed 5 bases and J 2 bases; nucleotides not matched to a gene: 4. Germline assignment: CDR1 SEHNR and CDR2 FQNEAQ (reference sequence). This CDR3 is CASSAGQGNYGYTF. CDR3 sequence (DNA): TGTGCCAGCAGCGCCGGACAGGGCAACTATGGCTACACCTTC.

The chain carries TRBV6-5 and TRBJ2-3; D may be TRBD1 (6 bases). Germline CDR1 and CDR2: MNHEY and SVGAGI. V was shortened by 2 bases and J by 4 bases, with 13 bases between the two germline ends. The CDR3 is made up of 15 amino acids. The CDR3 sequence is CASSYQPGASDTQYF. In DNA, the CDR3 is TGTGCCAGCAGTTACCAGCCAGGGGCCTCAGATACGCAGTATTTT.

This chain links TRBV6-1 with TRBJ2-7; 7 nucleotides agree with TRBD1. Germline V gene data show CDR1 as MNHNS and CDR2 as SASEGT. V gave up 3 bases and J gave up 1 base; unmatched junction bases: 6. The CDR3 is made up of 15 amino acids. As DNA, the CDR3 is TGTGCCAGCAGTGAGGGACAGACGTATTCCTACGAGCAGTACTTC. This codes for CASSEGQTYSYEQYF.

The chain couples TRBV28 to TRBJ2-7, with D tentatively TRBD2 (5 bases). The CDR3 contains 15 residues. Trimming took 7 bases from V and 5 from J, leaving 21 bases between them. The germline gives CDR1 MDHEN, CDR2 SYDVKM. The CDR3 here is CASTGSVGSFHEQYF. The CDR3 DNA follows: TGTGCCAGCACTGGGAGCGTGGGCAGCTTCCACGAGCAGTACTTC.

The chain couples TRBV6-6 to TRBJ2-3, with TRBD1 identical over 7 bases. The CDR3 spans 16 residues. CDR1 and CDR2 from the germline V gene are MNHNY and SVGAGI (reference sequence). J was trimmed by 0 bases and V by 6 bases; bases with no gene match: 9. The CDR3 protein is CASSWLRQGSTDTQYF. As DNA, the CDR3 is TGTGCCAGCAGCTGGCTACGACAGGGTAGCACAGATACGCAGTATTTT.

This sequence joins TRBV11-2 and TRBJ1-2, with a tentative D call TRBD1 (5 bases). The germline gives CDR1 SGHAT, CDR2 FQNNGV. There are 15 residues in the CDR3. V was trimmed by 0 bases and J by 4 bases, leaving 12 bases between them. CDR3 protein: CASSLEAGKTYGYTF. CDR3 DNA: TGTGCCAGCAGCTTAGAGGCAGGGAAAACCTATGGCTACACCTTC. Supplemented by reference TRBV11-2 and TRBJ1-2, the full variable domain reads EAGVAQSPRYKIIEKRQSVAFWCNPISGHATLYWYQQILGQGPKLLIQFQNNGVVDDSQLPKDRFSAERLKGVDSTLKIQPAKLEDSAVYLCASSLEAGKTYGYTFGSGTRLTVV.

The chain employs TRBV25-1 and TRBJ2-2; the match to TRBD1 covers 10 bases. Looked up from germline, CDR1 is MGHDK and CDR2 is SYGVNS. V lost 9 bases and J lost 7; bases outside the gene matches: 14. The CDR3 covers 16 residues. CDR3 in amino acids: CASSLPGQGINGELFF. The CDR3 bases are TGTGCCAGTTCTCTGCCGGGACAGGGGATTAACGGGGAGCTGTTTTTT.

The chain combines TRBV15 with TRBJ1-2; possibly TRBD1 for D (6 bases). The CDR3 sequence is 16 residues long. Germline CDR1 LNHNV, CDR2 YYDKDF (reference sequence). Trimming cost V 0 bases and J 2 bases, with 13 bases left between them. As DNA, the CDR3 is TGTGCCACCAGCAGAGACCCAGGGGTTCCAAACTATGGCTACACCTTC. It codes for CATSRDPGVPNYGYTF.

J is TRBJ1-6 and V is TRBV5-3; 10 positions agree with TRBD1. TRBV5-3 belongs to the ORF category, with a function that is uncertain. Trimming at V came to 5 bases and at J to 9 bases, leaving 11 bases not matched to a gene. This CDR3 has 16 residues. DNA for the CDR3: TGTGCCAGAAGACTATTTATCCGGGACAGGGGTTCACCCCTCCACTTT. Residues: CARRLFIRDRGSPLHF.